This T cell receptor beta chain was retrieved from a study of CDR3 diversity in severe acne. The trim removed 5 bases at V and 2 bases at J, leaving 5 bases unmatched. The CDR3 runs to 16 residues. In TCRdb, the PCR reads were re-called with MiXCR into one record per CDR3 protein. This table holds around 100,000 distinct CDR3 sequences, about half found once. Sequencing was done on a sample of blood. The V gene is TRBV12-3 or TRBV12-4, the J gene TRBJ2-1, with TRBD2 identical over 11 bases. The sequence derives from a male donor with acne. CDR3 residues: CASSPLAGGPYNEQFF. Here the CDR3 DNA reads TGTGCCAGCAGTCCGCTAGCGGGAGGCCCCTACAATGAGCAGTTCTTC.